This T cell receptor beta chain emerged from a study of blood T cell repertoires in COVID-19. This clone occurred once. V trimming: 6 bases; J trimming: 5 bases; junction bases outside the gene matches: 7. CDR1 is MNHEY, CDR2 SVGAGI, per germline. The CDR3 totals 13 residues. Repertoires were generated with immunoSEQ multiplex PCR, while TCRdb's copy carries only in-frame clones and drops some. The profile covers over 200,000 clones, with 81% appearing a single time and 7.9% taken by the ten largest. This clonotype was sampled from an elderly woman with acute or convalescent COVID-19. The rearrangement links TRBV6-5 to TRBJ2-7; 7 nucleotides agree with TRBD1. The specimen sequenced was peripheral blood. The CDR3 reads CASRGTAFDEQYF. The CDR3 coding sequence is TGTGCCAGCAGGGGGACAGCCTTCGACGAGCAGTACTTC.